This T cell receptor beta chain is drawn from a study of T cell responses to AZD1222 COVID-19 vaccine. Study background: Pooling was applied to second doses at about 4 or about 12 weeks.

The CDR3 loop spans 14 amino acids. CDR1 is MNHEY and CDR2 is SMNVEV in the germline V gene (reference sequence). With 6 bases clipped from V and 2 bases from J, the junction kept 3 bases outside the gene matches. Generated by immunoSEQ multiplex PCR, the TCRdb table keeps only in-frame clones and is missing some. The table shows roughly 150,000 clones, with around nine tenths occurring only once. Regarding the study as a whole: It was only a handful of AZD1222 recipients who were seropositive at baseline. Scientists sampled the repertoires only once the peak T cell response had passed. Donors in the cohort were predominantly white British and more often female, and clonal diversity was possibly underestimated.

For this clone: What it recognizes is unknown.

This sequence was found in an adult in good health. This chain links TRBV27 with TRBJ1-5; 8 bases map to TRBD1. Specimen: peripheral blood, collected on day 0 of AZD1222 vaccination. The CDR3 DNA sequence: TGTGCCAGCAGCCGGACAGGGCGCAATCAGCCCCAGCATTTT. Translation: CASSRTGRNQPQHF.